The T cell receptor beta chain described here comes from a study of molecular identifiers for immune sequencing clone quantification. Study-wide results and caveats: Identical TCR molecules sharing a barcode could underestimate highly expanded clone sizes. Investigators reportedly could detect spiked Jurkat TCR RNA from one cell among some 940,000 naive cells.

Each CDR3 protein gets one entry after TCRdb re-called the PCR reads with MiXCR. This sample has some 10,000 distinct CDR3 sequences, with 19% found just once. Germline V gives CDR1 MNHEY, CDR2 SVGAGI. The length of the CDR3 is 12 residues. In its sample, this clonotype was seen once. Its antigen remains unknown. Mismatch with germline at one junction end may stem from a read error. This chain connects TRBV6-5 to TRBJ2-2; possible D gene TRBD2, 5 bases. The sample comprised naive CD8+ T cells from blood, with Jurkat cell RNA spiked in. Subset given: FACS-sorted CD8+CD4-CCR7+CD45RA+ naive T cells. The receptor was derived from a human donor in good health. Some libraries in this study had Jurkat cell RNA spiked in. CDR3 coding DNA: TGTGCCGGCAGTTACCGGACTGGGGAGCTGTTTTTT. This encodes CAGSYRTGELFF.